The clone carrying this T cell receptor beta chain has more than one count but fewer than ten. V lost 5 bases, J lost 0 bases, and 13 bases lay in between. Germline-derived CDR1 and CDR2 are PRHDT and FYEKMQ (reference sequence). The CDR3 extends over 15 amino acids. This sample is part of a study of T cells in Graves' hyperthyroidism and ophthalmopathy. TCR beta CDR3 sequences were amplified from RNA transcripts. The study used the HTBI primer set for a first-round RT-PCR of the TCR CDR3. TCRdb processed the multiplex PCR reads anew with MiXCR; each CDR3 protein has one entry. The table includes nearly 750,000 distinct CDR3 sequences, around 40% detected once.

V is TRBV13 and J is TRBJ1-2; D gene unclear. The sample was blood. This clonotype was sampled from a woman aged 40 to 50 with Graves' hyperthyroidism. As DNA, the CDR3 is TGTGCCAGCAGCGGACTCCCGAGCACTAACTATGGCTACACCTTC. Encoded protein: CASSGLPSTNYGYTF.